What follows are 16 T cell receptor beta chains derived from one specimen sequenced in a study of somatic mutations in cytotoxic T cells in rheumatoid arthritis. The data were produced by immunoSEQ multiplex PCR, yet TCRdb's version contains in-frame clones alone and is incomplete. The repertoire holds some 21,000 clones, with 80% to 90% as singletons. The specimen was CD8+ T cells sorted from blood. Receptors were obtained from an adult with rheumatoid arthritis.

This clone was recorded once. For the CDR3, the DNA is TGTGCCTCTAAGGACAGGGGTCTCCAAGAGACCCAGTACTTC. It encodes CASKDRGLQETQYF. V and J are TRBV19 and TRBJ2-5; 9 bases fit TRBD1. The germline CDR1 and CDR2 sequences are LNHDA and SQIVND (reference sequence). After removal of 11 bases from V and 1 base from J, the junction contained 8 bases not matched to a gene. The CDR3 runs to 14 residues.

This chain links TRBV29-1 with TRBJ2-7; no reliable D call. CDR1 is SQVTM and CDR2 is ANQGSEA in the germline V gene. This CDR3 is built from 13 residues. Trimming pared 3 bases from V and 0 bases from J, leaving 9 bases between. CDR3 residues: CSVESESSYEQYF. Here the CDR3 DNA reads TGCAGCGTTGAGTCTGAGAGCTCCTACGAGCAGTACTTC.

The chain joins TRBV11-1 to TRBJ1-6; D ambiguous. Trimming took off 3 bases at V and 6 bases at J, with 12 bases between the two ends. CDR1 and CDR2 (germline): SGHAT, FQDESV (reference sequence). The CDR3 extends over 15 amino acids. CDR3 residues: CASSFEETANSPLHF. CDR3 bases: TGTGCCAGCAGCTTCGAAGAAACCGCTAATTCACCCCTCCACTTT. The full variable domain, rest sourced from reference TRBV11-1 and TRBJ1-6, is EAEVAQSPRYKITEKSQAVAFWCDPISGHATLYWYRQILGQGPELLVQFQDESVVDDSQLPKDRFSAERLKGVDSTLKIQPAELGDSAMYLCASSFEETANSPLHFGNGTRLTVT.

The chain is built from TRBV15 and TRBJ2-1; 12 bases align to TRBD2. After removal of 0 bases from V and 1 base from J, the junction contained 1 base not matched to a gene. This CDR3 contains 17 residues. Germline-derived CDR1 and CDR2 are LNHNV and YYDKDF (reference sequence). CDR3 residues: CATSREGLAGSYNEQFF. CDR3 sequence (DNA): TGTGCCACCAGCAGAGAGGGACTAGCGGGTTCCTACAATGAGCAGTTCTTC.

This clone was counted once. J is TRBJ2-2 and V is TRBV7-9; 8 nucleotides match TRBD1. The V segment lost 5 bases and the J segment 4 bases; nucleotides outside the gene matches: 6. CDR3 length: 15 amino acids. Per the germline V gene, CDR1 is SEHNR and CDR2 is FQNEAQ (reference sequence). The chain's CDR3 is CASSPGQGATGELFF. In nucleotides, the CDR3 is TGTGCCAGCAGCCCAGGACAGGGCGCCACCGGGGAGCTGTTTTTT.

This clone is medium-sized within its sample. The chain employs TRBV19 and TRBJ1-5; D ambiguous. The CDR3 spans 12 residues. Germline V gene sequence: CDR1 LNHDA, CDR2 SQIVND (reference sequence). V was cut by 3 bases and J by 7 bases, with 7 bases left in between. Here the CDR3 reads CASSIVRQPQHF. CDR3 DNA: TGTGCCAGTAGTATCGTACGCCAGCCCCAGCATTTT.

The rearrangement joins TRBV7-9 to TRBJ2-2; no clear D gene. V was shortened by 5 bases and J by 0 bases, with 22 bases between the two germline ends. CDR1 SEHNR and CDR2 FQNEAQ come from the germline V gene (reference sequence). The CDR3 sequence is 19 residues long. Here the CDR3 reads CASSPPRGAPETNTGELFF. The CDR3 DNA sequence: TGTGCCAGCAGCCCGCCCCGCGGTGCCCCGGAGACGAACACCGGGGAGCTGTTTTTT.

The chain combines TRBV7-9 with TRBJ1-2; D remains unclear. CDR1 is SEHNR, CDR2 FQNEAQ, per germline (reference sequence). Trimming cost V 0 bases and J 0 bases, with 14 bases left between them. The CDR3 sequence is 17 residues long. The CDR3 nucleotides read TGTGCCAGCAGCTTAGCGGAAATGGCGGCCACTAACTATGGCTACACCTTC. Protein: CASSLAEMAATNYGYTF.

The chain is built from TRBV6-5 and TRBJ2-2; no clear D gene. V lost 2 bases and J 2 bases, leaving 3 bases between the germline ends. Germline V gene lookup returns CDR1 MNHEY and CDR2 SVGAGI. The length of the CDR3 is 13 residues. This CDR3 reads CASSYPNTGELFF. In nucleotides, the CDR3 is TGTGCCAGCAGTTACCCCAACACCGGGGAGCTGTTTTTT.

This clone was found a few times. The gene calls are TRBV7-9 and TRBJ2-1; a possible D gene is TRBD1 (6 bases). This CDR3 has 15 residues. The V gene lost 5 bases and the J gene lost 4 bases, with 15 bases spanning the gap. Germline V gene data show CDR1 as SEHNR and CDR2 as FQNEAQ (reference sequence). CDR3 DNA sequence: TGTGCCAGCAGCGAAAGAGGGGGTCCTTACAATGAGCAGTTCTTC. Protein product: CASSERGGPYNEQFF.

The chain is built from TRBV9 and TRBJ2-7, with TRBD2 identical over 8 bases. The CDR3 runs to 15 residues. Germline trimming cut 4 bases from V and 2 bases from J; bases unmatched to any gene: 8. Germline CDR1 SGDLS, CDR2 YYNGEE. CDR3 coding DNA: TGTGCCAGCAGCCCCGCGGGGGGTCCAACCTACGAGCAGTACTTC. The encoded protein is CASSPAGGPTYEQYF.

The rearrangement uses TRBV29-1 and TRBJ2-1, with 8 bases that match TRBD1. Unmatched junction bases numbered 5, after V lost 7 bases and J lost 0 bases. Germline-derived CDR1 and CDR2 are SQVTM and ANQGSEA. The CDR3 is made up of 14 amino acids. Here the CDR3 reads CSAVTGVSYNEQFF. In DNA form, the CDR3 reads TGCAGCGCCGTGACAGGGGTCTCCTACAATGAGCAGTTCTTC.

CDR3 amino acids: CASFPGDTEAFF. The DNA for the CDR3 is TGTGCCAGCTTCCCGGGAGACACTGAAGCTTTCTTT. The chain links TRBV18 to TRBJ1-1; no reliable D call. V was cut by 7 bases and J by 3 bases, with 9 bases left in between. The length of the CDR3 is 12 residues. The germline CDR1 and CDR2 sequences are KGHSH and LQKENI.

This chain uses TRBV19 with TRBJ1-2; no clear D gene. CDR3 length: 11 amino acids. Trimming removed 5 bases at V and 8 bases at J, with 9 bases between. CDR1 and CDR2 (germline): LNHDA, SQIVND (reference sequence). The chain's CDR3 is CASSQAFGYTF. The CDR3 bases are TGTGCCAGTAGTCAGGCATTCGGCTACACCTTC.

The CDR3 is CASSSEYEQYF. CDR3 in DNA: TGCGCCAGCAGTTCGGAGTACGAGCAGTACTTC. The chain combines TRBV10-2 with TRBJ2-7, with unresolved D. Deletions cut 5 bases from V and 4 bases from J, with 6 bases between. Germline V gene sequence: CDR1 WSHSY, CDR2 SAAADI. The CDR3 is made up of 11 amino acids.

V and J are TRBV2 and TRBJ1-4; no clear D gene. Trimming cost V 2 bases and J 2 bases, with 12 bases left between them. Germline assignment: CDR1 SNHLY and CDR2 FYNNEI. This CDR3 spans 16 amino acids. The CDR3, as DNA: TGTGCCAGCAGTGAATCTTCCCCCGGGACTAATGAAAAACTGTTTTTT. Its translation: CASSESSPGTNEKLFF.